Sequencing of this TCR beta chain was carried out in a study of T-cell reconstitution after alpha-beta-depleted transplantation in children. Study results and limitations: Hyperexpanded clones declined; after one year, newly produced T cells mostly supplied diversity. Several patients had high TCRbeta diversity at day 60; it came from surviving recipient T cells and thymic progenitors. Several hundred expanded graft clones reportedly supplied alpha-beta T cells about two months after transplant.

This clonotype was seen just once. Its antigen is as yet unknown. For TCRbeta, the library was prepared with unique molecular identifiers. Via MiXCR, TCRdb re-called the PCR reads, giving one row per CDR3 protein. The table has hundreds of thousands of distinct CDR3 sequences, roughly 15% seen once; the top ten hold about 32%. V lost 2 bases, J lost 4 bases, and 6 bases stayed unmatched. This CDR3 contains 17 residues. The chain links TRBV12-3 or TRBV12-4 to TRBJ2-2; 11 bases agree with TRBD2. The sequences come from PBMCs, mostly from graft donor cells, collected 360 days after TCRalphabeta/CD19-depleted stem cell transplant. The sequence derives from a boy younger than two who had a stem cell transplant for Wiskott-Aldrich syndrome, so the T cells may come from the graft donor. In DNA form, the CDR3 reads TGTGCCAGCAGTTTATCAATAGCGGGAGGGATCACCGGGGAGCTGTTTTTT. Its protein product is CASSLSIAGGITGELFF.